A single sample is the source of the 9 T cell receptor beta chains below, sequenced in a study of cytomegalovirus exposure and HLA in healthy donors. Primers for the PCR totalled 60 Vbeta and 13 Jbeta. Assay used: immunoSEQ multiplex PCR; TCRdb lists only in-frame clones, some missing. The sample holds 85,000 to 90,000 clones; roughly 80% are singletons and the top ten take roughly 9.1%. Sequencing input: PBMCs. Receptor source: a man aged 30 to 39 in good health and CMV-seropositive.

The CDR3 loop is CSVEGLGGTYEQYF. For the CDR3, the DNA is TGCAGCGTTGAAGGGTTAGGGGGAACCTACGAGCAGTACTTC. The chain joins TRBV29-1 to TRBJ2-7; possibly TRBD1 for D (6 bases). The V and J ends lost 1 base and 2 bases respectively, with 12 bases between them. This CDR3 has 14 residues. Germline CDR1 is SQVTM and CDR2 is ANQGSEA.

This chain links TRBV4-3 with TRBJ2-7, with D perhaps matching TRBD2 (6 bases). CDR3 size: 16 residues. Germline V gene data show CDR1 as LGHNA and CDR2 as YSLEER. With 4 bases removed from V and 0 bases from J, the gap between germline ends came to 16 bases. The CDR3 DNA is TGCGCCAGCAGCCTTCATGGGGGGAACCCCTCCTACGAGCAGTACTTC. Protein product: CASSLHGGNPSYEQYF.

V usage is TRBV5-6 and J usage is TRBJ2-7, with 11 bases lining up with TRBD1. This CDR3 comprises 15 residues. Trimming removed 4 bases from V and 2 bases from J; junction bases left unmatched: 5. Germline V CDR1 and CDR2: SGHDT, YYEEEE. The CDR3, as DNA: TGTGCCAGCAGCCGGGGGACAGGGGGTCCCTACGAGCAGTACTTC. Translation: CASSRGTGGPYEQYF.

The J gene is TRBJ1-5, the V gene TRBV19; D not resolved. The germline V gene has CDR1 LNHDA and CDR2 SQIVND (reference sequence). V was cut by 3 bases and J by 4 bases, with 7 bases left in between. The CDR3 is 13 residues long. The CDR3 nucleotides read TGTGCCAGTAGTATTTGGCCGAATCAGCCCCAGCATTTT. Amino acid sequence: CASSIWPNQPQHF.

V and J are TRBV14 and TRBJ2-3; possibly TRBD2 for D (6 bases). V shed 0 bases and J shed 9 bases, with 16 bases lying between them. The CDR3 covers 15 residues. The germline CDR1 and CDR2 sequences are SGHDN and FVKESK. CDR3: CASSQEAGLQFTQYF. For the CDR3, the DNA is TGTGCCAGCAGCCAAGAGGCGGGACTGCAATTCACGCAGTATTTT.

This sequence joins TRBV5-5 and TRBJ1-4, with 7 bases aligning to TRBD1. Germline CDR1 reads SGHKS; CDR2 reads YYEKEE (reference sequence). CDR3 size: 20 residues. V was pared by 4 bases and J by 8 bases, with 26 bases of the junction left unmatched. The CDR3 DNA reads as TGTGCCAGCAGCCCCTACCCCCCGGGACAGCTACCGGGTATAGGAGAAAAACTGTTTTTT. It encodes CASSPYPPGQLPGIGEKLFF.

The chain has TRBV28 and TRBJ1-5, with D unclear. V was shortened by 3 bases and J by 6 bases, with 12 bases between the two germline ends. Germline values: CDR1 MDHEN, CDR2 SYDVKM. The CDR3 spans 14 residues. The DNA for the CDR3 is TGTGCCAGCAGTTTGAGAGTAGGGAGTCAGCCCCAGCATTTT. Residues: CASSLRVGSQPQHF.

By its share, this clone is medium-sized. The chain is built from TRBV13 and TRBJ2-1; no reliable D call. Germline V gives CDR1 PRHDT, CDR2 FYEKMQ (reference sequence). V lost 2 bases, J lost 4 bases, and 15 bases lay in between. CDR3 length equals 16 residues. CDR3 DNA: TGTGCCAGCAGCTTACTTGGCCTAGTCGCATACAATGAGCAGTTCTTC. Its translation is CASSLLGLVAYNEQFF.

The chain employs TRBV9 and TRBJ1-2; TRBD1 matches at 11 bases. The germline V gene encodes CDR1 SGDLS and CDR2 YYNGEE. The V and J ends lost 1 base and 7 bases, in that order; junction bases with no gene match: 9. CDR3 length: 16 residues. The CDR3 nucleotides read TGTGCCAGCAGCGTACCGAGGACAGGGGGCGGATTTGGCTACACCTTC. Protein sequence: CASSVPRTGGGFGYTF.